This T cell receptor (beta chain) originates from a study of patients and donors after allogeneic stem cell transplantation (dated by TCRdb to 2018 to 2020). Remarks on this clonotype: Its antigen is unknown. The sample holds no much larger clone one base away, and base qualities are not on file.

Preparation of the library involved RT-PCR. The instrument given in TCRdb is NextSeq 550. TCRdb reprocessing: public reads trimmed at Q25 with fastp, clones called with MiXCR, in-frame beta chains kept. Rows are unified per CDR3 protein, each entry keeping the most common DNA and genes. The sample table lists hundreds of thousands of distinct CDR3 sequences, roughly 17% of them with a count of one. The ten largest clones capture around 6.8% of the sample. The source of this sequence is a human donor who was either an allogeneic HSCT recipient or a stem cell or donor lymphocyte infusion donor (not recorded which). It is not recorded whose cells these are; they may come from a transplant donor. Specimen: blood, either unsorted or a sorted T cell fraction (not recorded which).

The CDR3 region has the sequence CASSLAGGTGGNEKLFF. The DNA sequence reads TGTGCCAGCAGCTTAGCCGGGGGGACAGGCGGTAATGAAAAACTGTTTTTT. Here the chain combines TRBV7-9 and TRBJ1-4; 8 middle bases align to TRBD1. Counted from cysteine to phenylalanine, this CDR3 has 17 amino acids. Only CDR3 DNA is held: 51 bases, read in frame from base 1. Unmatched junction bases come to 7, with V trimmed by 0 bases and J by 4 bases. According to the germline V gene (reference sequence), CDR1 reads SEHNR and CDR2 reads FQNEAQ.